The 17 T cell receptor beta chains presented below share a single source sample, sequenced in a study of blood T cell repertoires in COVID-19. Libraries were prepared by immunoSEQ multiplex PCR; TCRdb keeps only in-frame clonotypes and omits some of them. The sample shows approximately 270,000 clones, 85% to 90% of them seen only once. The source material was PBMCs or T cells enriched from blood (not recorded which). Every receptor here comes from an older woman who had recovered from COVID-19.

CDR3 region: CASSQDRTGGKNIQYF. In DNA form, the CDR3 reads TGTGCCAGCAGCCAAGATCGGACGGGGGGCAAAAACATTCAGTACTTC. The chain links TRBV3-1 (or the pseudogene TRBV3-2) to TRBJ2-4; 7 positions match TRBD2. Germline V lookup: CDR1 LGHDT, CDR2 YNNKEL (reference sequence). Trimming cost V 0 bases and J 3 bases; bases outside gene matches: 5. The CDR3 contains 16 residues.

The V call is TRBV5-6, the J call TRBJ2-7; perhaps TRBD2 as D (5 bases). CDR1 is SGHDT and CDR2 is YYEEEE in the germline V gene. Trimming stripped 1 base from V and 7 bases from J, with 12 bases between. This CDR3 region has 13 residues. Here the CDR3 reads CASSLMEPGEQYF. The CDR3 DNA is TGTGCCAGCAGCTTGATGGAACCGGGGGAGCAGTACTTC.

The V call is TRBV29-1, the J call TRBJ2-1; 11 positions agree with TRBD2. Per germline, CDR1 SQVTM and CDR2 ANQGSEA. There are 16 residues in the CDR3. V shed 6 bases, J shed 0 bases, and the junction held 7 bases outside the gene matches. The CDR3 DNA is TGCAGCGTCGGGACTAGCGGCAGGAGCTCCTACAATGAGCAGTTCTTC. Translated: CSVGTSGRSSYNEQFF.

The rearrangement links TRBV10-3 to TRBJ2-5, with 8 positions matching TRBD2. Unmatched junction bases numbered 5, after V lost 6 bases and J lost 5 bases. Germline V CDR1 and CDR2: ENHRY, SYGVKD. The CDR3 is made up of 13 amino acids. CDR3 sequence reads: CAISGGASETQYF. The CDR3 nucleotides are TGTGCCATCAGCGGGGGGGCGAGTGAGACCCAGTACTTC.

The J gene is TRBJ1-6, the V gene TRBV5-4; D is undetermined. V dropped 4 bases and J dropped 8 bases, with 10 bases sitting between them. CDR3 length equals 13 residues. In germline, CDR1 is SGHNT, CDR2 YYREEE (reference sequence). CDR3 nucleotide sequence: TGTGCCAGCAGCGGCCAGAATGATTCACCCCTCCACTTT. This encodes CASSGQNDSPLHF.

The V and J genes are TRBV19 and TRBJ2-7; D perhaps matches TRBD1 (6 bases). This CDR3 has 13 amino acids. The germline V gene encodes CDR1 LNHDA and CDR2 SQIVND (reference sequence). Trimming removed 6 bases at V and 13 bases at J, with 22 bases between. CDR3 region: CASSNQAGAALYF. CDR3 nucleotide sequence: TGTGCCAGTAGCAACCAAGCAGGGGCGGCCCTATACTTC. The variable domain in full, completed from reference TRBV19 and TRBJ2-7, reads DGGITQSPKYLFRKEGQNVTLSCEQNLNHDAMYWYRQDPGQGLRLIYYSQIVNDFQKGDIAEGYSVSREKKESFPLTVTSAQKNPTAFYLCASSNQAGAALYFGPGTRLTVT.

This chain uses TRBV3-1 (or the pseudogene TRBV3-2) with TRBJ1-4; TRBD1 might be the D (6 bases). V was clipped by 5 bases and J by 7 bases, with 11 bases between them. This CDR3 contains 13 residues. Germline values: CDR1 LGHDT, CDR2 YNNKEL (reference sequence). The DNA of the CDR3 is TGTGCCAGCAGCTTCCGGACAGCTGAAAAACTGTTTTTT. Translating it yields CASSFRTAEKLFF.

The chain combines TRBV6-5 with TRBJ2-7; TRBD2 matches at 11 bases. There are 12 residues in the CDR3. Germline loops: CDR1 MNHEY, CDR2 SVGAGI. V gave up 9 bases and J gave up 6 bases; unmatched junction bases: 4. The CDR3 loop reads CASTGTSGEQYF. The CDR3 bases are TGTGCCAGTACCGGGACTAGCGGCGAGCAGTACTTC.

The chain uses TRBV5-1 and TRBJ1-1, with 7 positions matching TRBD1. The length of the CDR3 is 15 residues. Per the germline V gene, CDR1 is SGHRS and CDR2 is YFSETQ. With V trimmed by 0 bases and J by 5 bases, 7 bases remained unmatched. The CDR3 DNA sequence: TGCGCCAGCAGCTTGGGACAGGGTCCGGGGACTGAAGCTTTCTTT. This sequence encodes CASSLGQGPGTEAFF.

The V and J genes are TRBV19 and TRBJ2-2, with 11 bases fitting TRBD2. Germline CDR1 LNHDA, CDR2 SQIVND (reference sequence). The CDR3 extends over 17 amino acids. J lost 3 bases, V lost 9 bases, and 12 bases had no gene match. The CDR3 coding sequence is TGTGCCAGGACTAGCGGGACCCCTGTGGTGGACACCGGGGAGCTGTTTTTT. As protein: CARTSGTPVVDTGELFF.

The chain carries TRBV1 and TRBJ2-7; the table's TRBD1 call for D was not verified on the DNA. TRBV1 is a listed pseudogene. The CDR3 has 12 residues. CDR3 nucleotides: TGCACCAGCAGTCCGGACAGGGACGAGCAGTACTTC. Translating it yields CTSSPDRDEQYF.

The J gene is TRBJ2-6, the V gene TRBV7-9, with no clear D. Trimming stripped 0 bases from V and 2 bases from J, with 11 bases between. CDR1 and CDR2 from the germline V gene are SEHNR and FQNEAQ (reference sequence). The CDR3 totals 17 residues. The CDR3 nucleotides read TGTGCCAGCAGCTTAGCGTTAGGAGCCACTGGGGCCAACGTCCTGACTTTC. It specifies CASSLALGATGANVLTF. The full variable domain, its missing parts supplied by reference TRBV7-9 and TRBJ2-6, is DTGVSQNPRHKITKRGQNVTFRCDPISEHNRLYWYRQTLGQGPEFLTYFQNEAQLEKSRLLSDRFSAERPKGSFSTLEIQRTEQGDSAMYLCASSLALGATGANVLTFGAGSRLTVL.

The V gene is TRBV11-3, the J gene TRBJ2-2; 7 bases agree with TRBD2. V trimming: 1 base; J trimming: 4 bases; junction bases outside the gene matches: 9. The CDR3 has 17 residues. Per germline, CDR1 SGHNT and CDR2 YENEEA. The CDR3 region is CASSLAGGRPSTGELFF. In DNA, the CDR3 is TGTGCCAGCAGCTTAGCGGGGGGTAGACCGAGCACCGGGGAGCTGTTTTTT.

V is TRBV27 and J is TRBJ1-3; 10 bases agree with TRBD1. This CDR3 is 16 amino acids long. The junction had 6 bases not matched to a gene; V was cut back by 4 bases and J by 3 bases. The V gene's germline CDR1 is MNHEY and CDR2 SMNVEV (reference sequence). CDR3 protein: CASSWTGGLSGNTIYF. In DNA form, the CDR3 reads TGTGCCAGCAGTTGGACAGGGGGGCTAAGTGGAAACACCATATATTTT.

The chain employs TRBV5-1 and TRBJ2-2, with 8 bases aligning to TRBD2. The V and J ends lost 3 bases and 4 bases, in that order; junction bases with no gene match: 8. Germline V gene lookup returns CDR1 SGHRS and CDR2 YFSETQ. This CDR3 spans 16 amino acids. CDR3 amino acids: CASSSGGLAVTGELFF. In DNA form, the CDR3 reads TGCGCCAGCAGCTCGGGGGGGCTAGCGGTCACCGGGGAGCTGTTTTTT.

The CDR3 bases are TGTGCCAGCAGTGTGCAGGGATTCGTAGCTGGAAACACCATATATTTT. The encoded protein is CASSVQGFVAGNTIYF. This chain uses TRBV2 with TRBJ1-3, with D maybe TRBD1 (5 bases). The CDR3 has 16 amino acids. V was cut by 4 bases and J by 2 bases, with 15 bases left in between. CDR1 is SNHLY and CDR2 is FYNNEI in the germline V gene.

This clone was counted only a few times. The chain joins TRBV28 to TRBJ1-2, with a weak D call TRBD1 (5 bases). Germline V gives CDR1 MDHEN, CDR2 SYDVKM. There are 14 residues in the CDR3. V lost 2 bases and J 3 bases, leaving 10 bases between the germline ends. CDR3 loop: CASSLGQGYYGYTF. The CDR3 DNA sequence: TGTGCCAGCAGTTTAGGTCAGGGCTACTATGGCTACACCTTC.